The 13 T cell receptor beta chains below come from one sample, sequenced in a study of CD8+ T cells in alopecia areata listed by TCRdb under 2018. The time point label of this sample denotes: baseline before oral tofacitinib. Library preparation was by the immunoSEQ multiplex PCR assay. RNA was extracted from all samples and reverse transcribed into cDNA, which served as template for TCR sequencing. As stored in TCRdb, this immuneACCESS dataset retains in-frame rearrangements with V and J assigned. A fraction of the clones does not appear; measured against another copy, unresolved V genes explain less than half of the discrepancy, and the remainder lacks a known reason. The sample table contains some 51,000 clones; only one count was recorded for around 96% of them. The ten largest clones capture around 24% of the sample. Material: CD8+ T cells sorted from blood, obtained at week 0. These receptors were collected from a human donor with alopecia areata.

The chain joins TRBV5-6 to TRBJ2-1; a weak D match, TRBD1 (5 bases). The CDR3 sequence is 13 residues long. The V end was cut by 6 bases, the J end by 7 bases, with 14 bases between. The germline gives CDR1 SGHDT, CDR2 YYEEEE. The CDR3 loop reads CASTPIGANEQFF. Here the CDR3 DNA reads TGTGCCAGCACCCCCATAGGGGCGAATGAGCAGTTCTTC.

The rearrangement uses TRBV2 and TRBJ2-5, with 9 bases identical to TRBD1. J lost 5 bases, V lost 6 bases, and 4 bases had no gene match. The CDR3 contains 13 residues. CDR1 is SNHLY and CDR2 is FYNNEI in the germline V gene. The CDR3 sequence is CASRTGGQETQYF. As DNA, the CDR3 is TGTGCCAGCAGGACAGGGGGTCAGGAGACCCAGTACTTC. The whole variable domain, remainder taken from reference TRBV2 and TRBJ2-5, is EPEVTQTPSHQVTQMGQEVILRCVPISNHLYFYWYRQILGQKVEFLVSFYNNEISEKSEIFDDQFSVERPDGSNFTLKIRSTKLEDSAMYFCASRTGGQETQYFGPGTRLLVL.

This clone was recorded only once. The CDR3, as DNA: TGTGCCAGCAGCTTAGGCCAGACCTACGAGCAGTACTTC. It yields the protein CASSLGQTYEQYF. This rearrangement joins TRBV13 to TRBJ2-7; D uncertain. CDR1 PRHDT and CDR2 FYEKMQ come from the germline V gene (reference sequence). V lost 0 bases and J lost 2, with 5 bases in between. The CDR3 runs 13 residues.

V and J are TRBV9 and TRBJ2-1; a possible D gene is TRBD1 (6 bases). V lost 5 bases and J lost 7, with 22 bases in between. This CDR3 has 16 residues. Germline V CDR1 and CDR2: SGDLS, YYNGEE. CDR3 residues: CASSGGPAEAQNEQFF. In nucleotides, the CDR3 is TGTGCCAGCAGTGGGGGCCCGGCGGAGGCCCAAAATGAGCAGTTCTTC.

This chain uses TRBV19 with TRBJ1-2; D gene ambiguous. Trimming took 10 bases from V and 7 from J, leaving 10 bases between them. In germline, CDR1 is LNHDA, CDR2 SQIVND (reference sequence). The CDR3 contains 10 residues. Here the CDR3 reads CATKTLGYTF. DNA of the CDR3: TGTGCCACCAAAACTCTTGGCTACACCTTC.

The rearrangement uses TRBV29-1 and TRBJ2-1; 10 positions match TRBD1. V lost 5 bases, J lost 5 bases, and 6 bases stayed unmatched. This CDR3 contains 14 residues. The germline CDR1 and CDR2 sequences are SQVTM and ANQGSEA. The CDR3 protein is CSVMGGQGHNEQFF. As DNA, the CDR3 is TGCAGCGTTATGGGGGGACAGGGGCACAATGAGCAGTTCTTC.

V usage is TRBV7-2 and J usage is TRBJ2-1; D perhaps matches TRBD1 (6 bases). The CDR3 is 14 residues long. Trimming took off 4 bases at V and 4 bases at J, with 11 bases between the two ends. Germline V CDR1 and CDR2: SGHTA, FQGNSA. The CDR3 sequence: CASSYRDNYNEQFF. The CDR3, as DNA: TGTGCCAGCAGCTACCGGGACAATTACAATGAGCAGTTCTTC. Full variable domain (rest looked up from reference TRBV7-2 and TRBJ2-1): GAGVSQSPSNKVTEKGKDVELRCDPISGHTALYWYRQSLGQGLEFLIYFQGNSAPDKSGLPSDRFSAERTGGSVSTLTIQRTQQEDSAVYLCASSYRDNYNEQFFGPGTRLTVL.

V is TRBV7-3 and J is TRBJ1-2; TRBD1 might be the D (5 bases). Trimming left V 2 bases short and J 8 bases short, with 12 bases between. The CDR3 is 13 residues long. Per germline, CDR1 SGHTA and CDR2 FQGTGA. CDR3 amino acids: CASSLEQGWGYTF. For the CDR3, the DNA is TGTGCCAGCAGCTTAGAGCAGGGATGGGGCTACACCTTC. The variable domain in full, with the rest retrieved from reference TRBV7-3 and TRBJ1-2, is GAGVSQTPSNKVTEKGKYVELRCDPISGHTALYWYRQSLGQGPEFLIYFQGTGAADDSGLPNDRFFAVRPEGSVSTLKIQRTERGDSAVYLCASSLEQGWGYTFGSGTRLTVV.

The chain has TRBV7-2 and TRBJ2-5; no clear D. Germline lookup yields CDR1 SGHTA and CDR2 FQGNSA. The CDR3 is 15 amino acids. V was shortened by 4 bases and J by 1 base, with 13 bases between the two germline ends. Here the CDR3 reads CASSSEWGGQETQYF. In DNA, the CDR3 is TGTGCCAGCAGCTCAGAATGGGGTGGCCAAGAGACCCAGTACTTC. Supplemented by reference TRBV7-2 and TRBJ2-5, the full variable domain reads GAGVSQSPSNKVTEKGKDVELRCDPISGHTALYWYRQSLGQGLEFLIYFQGNSAPDKSGLPSDRFSAERTGGSVSTLTIQRTQQEDSAVYLCASSSEWGGQETQYFGPGTRLLVL.

This chain joins TRBV6-1 and TRBJ2-7; maybe TRBD1 (5 bases). The germline V gene encodes CDR1 MNHNS and CDR2 SASEGT. Trimming pared 5 bases from V and 5 bases from J, leaving 13 bases between. CDR3 length equals 13 residues. The CDR3 loop is CASSHPGINEQYF. For the CDR3, the DNA is TGTGCCAGCAGTCACCCAGGGATCAACGAGCAGTACTTC.

The chain uses TRBV9 and TRBJ2-1; 11 nucleotides agree with TRBD1. This CDR3 has 16 residues. The V gene end was trimmed by 0 bases and the J gene end by 7 bases; junction bases not matched to a gene: 6. In germline, CDR1 is SGDLS, CDR2 YYNGEE. The CDR3 region has the DNA TGTGCCAGCAGCGTAGCCGGACAGGGGGCTTATAATGAGCAGTTCTTC. It specifies CASSVAGQGAYNEQFF.

The rearrangement uses TRBV4-3 and TRBJ2-7; D is unclear. The CDR3 totals 13 residues. V was cut by 3 bases and J by 3 bases, with 9 bases left in between. CDR1 and CDR2 from the germline V gene are LGHNA and YSLEER. The CDR3, as DNA: TGCGCCAGCAGCCATTTGGGCTTCTACGAGCAGTACTTC. Translated, it gives CASSHLGFYEQYF.

This clone was found once. The chain joins TRBV4-1 to TRBJ2-5; TRBD2 agrees at 11 bases. Germline V lookup: CDR1 MGHRA, CDR2 YSYEKL. This CDR3 contains 15 residues. The V and J ends lost 2 bases and 5 bases, in that order; junction bases with no gene match: 4. The CDR3 DNA follows: TGCGCCAGCAGCCAACCTAGCGGGGGGCTGGAGACCCAGTACTTC. This encodes CASSQPSGGLETQYF.